This TCR beta chain was sequenced in a study of blood T cell repertoires in COVID-19. Only in-frame clones appear in the TCRdb table, and some are missing; sequencing was by immunoSEQ multiplex PCR. The repertoire holds approximately 300,000 clones, with roughly 90% as singletons. The sequenced material came from peripheral blood. This clonotype was obtained from a man between 18 and 29 years old who had recovered from COVID-19.

CDR3 in amino acids: CASSQDMSGSVSYNEQFF. Written as DNA, the CDR3 is TGTGCCAGCAGCCAAGATATGAGCGGGAGTGTCTCCTACAATGAGCAGTTCTTC. J is TRBJ2-1 and V is TRBV4-2; 8 bases are shared with TRBD2. Losses at the gene ends were 0 bases for V and 0 bases for J; bases not matched to a gene: 7. Germline V gene lookup returns CDR1 LGHNA and CDR2 YNFKEQ. This CDR3 has 18 amino acids.